This T cell receptor beta chain comes out of a study of cytomegalovirus exposure and HLA in healthy donors (dated by TCRdb to about 2017). A note on the overall study: A later analysis indicated that the 120 or so validation repertoires were generated on the platform also employed for the approximately 670 repertoires of the first cohort. Besides the first cohort of 666 subjects, a separate validation cohort made up of over 100 different subjects was used. The study combined high-throughput TCR immunosequencing, statistical association of individual TCRs with disease status, and machine learning to predict cytomegalovirus infection status. The study was designed to test whether signatures of past pathogen exposure could be identified by cataloging public T cell receptors. Beyond this particular receptor, the publication reports: The classifier was reported to diagnose cytomegalovirus status with high specificity and sensitivity in both the original cohort and the validation cohort. In vitro tests confirmed that a few of the cytomegalovirus-associated TCR beta chains recognize cytomegalovirus antigens. In the study, approximately 160 TCR beta chains were listed as associated with cytomegalovirus. While some public TCRs were present in many individuals, most TCR sequences turned up only very rarely across donors. All 120 or so repertoires were used to score co-occurrence in the validation cohort in a later analysis, because that analysis had no HLA typing for the cohort. Subsequent analysis determined that TCRs grouped into clusters in the first cohort also showed a tendency toward co-occurrence across the roughly 110 validation repertoires, and approximately 93% of cluster scores exceeded 0. According to the authors, the approach could potentially be generalized to other disease states and immunological phenotypes.

The donors were included in the validation cohort of 100 to 150 subjects, a group kept apart from the roughly 670-subject first cohort. With regard to this clone: Its antigen target is currently unknown. Base qualities are missing; no much larger clone stands one base away.

The trim is 1 base for V and 5 bases for J, with a gap of 15 bases between the germline ends. The CDR3 measures 16 amino acids from cysteine to phenylalanine. This entry keeps only the CDR3 DNA: 48 bases, framed from base 1. CDR1 and CDR2 are read off the germline V gene as MGHRA and YSYEKL. The library came from the immunoSEQ multiplex PCR assay. The authors processed their data as follows. To diagnose cytomegalovirus status from the catalog of TCR beta chain sequences, a statistical classification framework was built. The immuneACCESS repertoire file appears here via TCRdb, limited to in-frame rearrangements. These files lack a portion of the clones; in checked studies, under half of the deficit traces to unresolved V genes, and the cause of the others is not known. That table supplies the V and J calls and clone size; D and trimming were determined from the DNA. For this sample there are more than 200,000 clones; more than 75% appear just once. The top ten constitute 12% of the sample.

This clonotype was sampled from a man aged 18 to 29 in good health and CMV-seropositive. The sequence joins TRBV4-1 to TRBJ2-1; a weak D assignment points to TRBD2 (6 bases agree). Sequences were obtained from PBMCs. The CDR3 reads CASSQVRLVRDNEQFF. The DNA sequence is TGCGCCAGCAGCCAAGTCCGACTAGTCCGGGACAATGAGCAGTTCTTC.